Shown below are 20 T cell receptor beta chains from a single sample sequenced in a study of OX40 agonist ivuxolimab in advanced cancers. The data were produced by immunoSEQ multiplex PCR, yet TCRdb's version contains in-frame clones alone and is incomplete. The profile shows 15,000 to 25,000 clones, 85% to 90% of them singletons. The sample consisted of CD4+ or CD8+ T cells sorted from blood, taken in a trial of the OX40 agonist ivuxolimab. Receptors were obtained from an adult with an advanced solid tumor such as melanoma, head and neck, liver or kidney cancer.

The CDR3 DNA reads as TGTGCCAGCAGCAAAGTCAATAGCGGGAGGGCCTCGTCCGCCAAAAACATTCAGTACTTC. Residues: CASSKVNSGRASSAKNIQYF. This chain joins TRBV21-1 and TRBJ2-4; the D call of TRBD2 is as the table states it, not checked on the DNA. TRBV21-1 is classified as a pseudogene. This CDR3 region has 20 residues.

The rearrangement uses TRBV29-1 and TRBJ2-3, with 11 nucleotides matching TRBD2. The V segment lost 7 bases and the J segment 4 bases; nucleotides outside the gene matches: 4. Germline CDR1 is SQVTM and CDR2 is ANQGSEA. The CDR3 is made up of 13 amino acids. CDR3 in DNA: TGCAGCGGTAGCGGGAGGGAGGCAGATACGCAGTATTTT. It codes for CSGSGREADTQYF.

CDR3 sequence (DNA): TGTGCCAGCAGTGAAGGCCAGGGGTACAATGAGCAGTTCTTC. It translates to CASSEGQGYNEQFF. The chain carries TRBV25-1 and TRBJ2-1; TRBD1 is a possible D gene (6 bases). The CDR3 is made up of 14 amino acids. The V gene lost 2 bases and the J gene lost 4 bases, with 9 bases spanning the gap. Germline CDR1 is MGHDK and CDR2 is SYGVNS.

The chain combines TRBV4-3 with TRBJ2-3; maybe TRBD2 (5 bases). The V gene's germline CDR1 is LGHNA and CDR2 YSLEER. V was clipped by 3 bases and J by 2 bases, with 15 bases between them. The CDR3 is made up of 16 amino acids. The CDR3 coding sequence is TGCGCCAGCAGCCAGGAGCACGTGGGAGTCACAGATACGCAGTATTTT. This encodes CASSQEHVGVTDTQYF.

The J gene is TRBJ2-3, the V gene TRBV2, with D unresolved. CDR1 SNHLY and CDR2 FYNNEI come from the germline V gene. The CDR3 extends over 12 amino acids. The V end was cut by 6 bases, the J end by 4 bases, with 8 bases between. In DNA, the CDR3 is TGTGCCAGCAGGGTTGGGGCAGATACGCAGTATTTT. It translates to CASRVGADTQYF.

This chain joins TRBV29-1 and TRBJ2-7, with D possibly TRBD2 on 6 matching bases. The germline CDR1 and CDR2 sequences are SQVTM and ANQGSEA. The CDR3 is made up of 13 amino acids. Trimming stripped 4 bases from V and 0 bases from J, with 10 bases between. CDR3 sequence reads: CSVVGGFSYEQYF. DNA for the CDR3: TGCAGCGTTGTGGGGGGATTCTCCTACGAGCAGTACTTC.

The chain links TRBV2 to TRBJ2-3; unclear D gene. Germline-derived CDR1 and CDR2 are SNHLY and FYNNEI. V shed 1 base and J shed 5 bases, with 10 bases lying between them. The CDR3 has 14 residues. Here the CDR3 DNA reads TGTGCCAGCAGTGAAGAGGCAATCAGAGATACGCAGTATTTT. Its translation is CASSEEAIRDTQYF. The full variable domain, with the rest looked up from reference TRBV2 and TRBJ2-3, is EPEVTQTPSHQVTQMGQEVILRCVPISNHLYFYWYRQILGQKVEFLVSFYNNEISEKSEIFDDQFSVERPDGSNFTLKIRSTKLEDSAMYFCASSEEAIRDTQYFGPGTRLTVL.

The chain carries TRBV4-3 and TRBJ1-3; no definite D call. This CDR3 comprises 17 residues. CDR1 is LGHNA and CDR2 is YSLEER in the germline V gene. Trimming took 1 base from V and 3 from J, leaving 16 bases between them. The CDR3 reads CASSQGGGSLVGNTIYF. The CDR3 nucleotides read TGCGCCAGCAGCCAAGGTGGCGGAAGTCTGGTTGGAAACACCATATATTTT.

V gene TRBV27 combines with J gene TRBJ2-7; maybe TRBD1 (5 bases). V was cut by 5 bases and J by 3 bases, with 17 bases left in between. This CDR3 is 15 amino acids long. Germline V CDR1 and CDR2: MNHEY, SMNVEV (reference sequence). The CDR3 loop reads CASSQRGAPSYEQYF. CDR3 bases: TGTGCCAGCAGTCAAAGGGGCGCCCCCAGCTACGAGCAGTACTTC.

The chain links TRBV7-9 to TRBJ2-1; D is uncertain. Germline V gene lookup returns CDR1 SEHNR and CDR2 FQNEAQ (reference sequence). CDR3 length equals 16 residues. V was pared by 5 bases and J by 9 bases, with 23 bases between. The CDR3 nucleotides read TGTGCCAGCAGCCCCCCGACGGCTATCTTATGGCTTGAGCAGTTCTTC. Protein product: CASSPPTAILWLEQFF.

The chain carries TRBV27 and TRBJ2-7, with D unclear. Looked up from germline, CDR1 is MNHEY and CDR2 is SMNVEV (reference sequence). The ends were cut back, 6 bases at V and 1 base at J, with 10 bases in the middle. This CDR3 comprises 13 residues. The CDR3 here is CASSLSRSYEQYF. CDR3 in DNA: TGTGCCAGCAGCCTCTCTAGGTCCTACGAGCAGTACTTC.

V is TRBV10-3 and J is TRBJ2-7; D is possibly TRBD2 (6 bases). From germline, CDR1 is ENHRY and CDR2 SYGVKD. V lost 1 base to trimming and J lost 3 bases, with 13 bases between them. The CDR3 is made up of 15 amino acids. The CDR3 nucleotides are TGTGCCATCAGTGAGTACGGGGGTACAAGCTACGAGCAGTACTTC. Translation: CAISEYGGTSYEQYF.

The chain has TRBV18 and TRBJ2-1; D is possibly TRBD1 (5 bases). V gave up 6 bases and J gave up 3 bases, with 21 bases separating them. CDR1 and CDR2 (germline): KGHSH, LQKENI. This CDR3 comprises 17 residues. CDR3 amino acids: CASSARPTFRGYNEQFF. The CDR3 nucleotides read TGTGCCAGCTCGGCACGACCCACTTTTAGGGGCTACAATGAGCAGTTCTTC.

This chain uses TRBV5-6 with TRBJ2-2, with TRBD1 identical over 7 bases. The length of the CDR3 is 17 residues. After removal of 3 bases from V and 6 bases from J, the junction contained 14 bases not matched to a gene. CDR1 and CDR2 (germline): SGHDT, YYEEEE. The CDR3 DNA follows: TGTGCCAGCAGCTCCCGGGACAGAGGAAATCTAGCCGGGGAGCTGTTTTTT. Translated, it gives CASSSRDRGNLAGELFF.

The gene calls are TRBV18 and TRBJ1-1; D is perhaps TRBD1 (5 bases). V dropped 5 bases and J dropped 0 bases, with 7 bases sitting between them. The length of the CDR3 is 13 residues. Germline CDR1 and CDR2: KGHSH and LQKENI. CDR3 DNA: TGTGCCAGCTCAGGGGACTTGAACACTGAAGCTTTCTTT. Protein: CASSGDLNTEAFF.

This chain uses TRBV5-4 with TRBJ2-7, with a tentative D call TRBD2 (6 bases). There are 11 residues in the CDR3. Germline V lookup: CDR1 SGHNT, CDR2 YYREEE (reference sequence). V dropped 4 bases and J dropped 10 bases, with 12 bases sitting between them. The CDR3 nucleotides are TGTGCCAGCAGCAAGAGACTAGTTCAGTACTTC. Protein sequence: CASSKRLVQYF.

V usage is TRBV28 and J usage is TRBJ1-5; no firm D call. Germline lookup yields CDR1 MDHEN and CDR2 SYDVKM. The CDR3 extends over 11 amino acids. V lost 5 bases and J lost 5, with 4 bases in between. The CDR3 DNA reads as TGTGCCAGCAGTCCGGATCAGCCCCAGCATTTT. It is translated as CASSPDQPQHF. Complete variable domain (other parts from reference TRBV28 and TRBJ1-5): DVKVTQSSRYLVKRTGEKVFLECVQDMDHENMFWYRQDPGLGLRLIYFSYDVKMKEKGDIPEGYSVSREKKERFSLILESASTNQTSMYLCASSPDQPQHFGDGTRLSIL.

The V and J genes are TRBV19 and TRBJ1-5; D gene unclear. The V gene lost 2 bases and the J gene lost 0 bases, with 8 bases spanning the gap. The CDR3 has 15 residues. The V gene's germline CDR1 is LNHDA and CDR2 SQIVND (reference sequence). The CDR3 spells CASSISQYSNQPQHF. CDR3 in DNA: TGTGCCAGTAGTATATCACAGTATAGCAATCAGCCCCAGCATTTT. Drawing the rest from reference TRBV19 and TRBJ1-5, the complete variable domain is DGGITQSPKYLFRKEGQNVTLSCEQNLNHDAMYWYRQDPGQGLRLIYYSQIVNDFQKGDIAEGYSVSREKKESFPLTVTSAQKNPTAFYLCASSISQYSNQPQHFGDGTRLSIL.

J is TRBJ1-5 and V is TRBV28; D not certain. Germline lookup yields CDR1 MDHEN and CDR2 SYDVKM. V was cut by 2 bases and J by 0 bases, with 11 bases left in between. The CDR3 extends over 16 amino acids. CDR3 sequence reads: CASSLRTEYSNQPQHF. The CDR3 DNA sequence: TGTGCCAGCAGTTTAAGGACGGAATATAGCAATCAGCCCCAGCATTTT.

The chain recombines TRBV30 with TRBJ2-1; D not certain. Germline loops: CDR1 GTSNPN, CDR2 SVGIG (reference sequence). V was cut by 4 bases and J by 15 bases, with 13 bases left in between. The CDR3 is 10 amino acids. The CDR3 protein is CAWKNGRLFF. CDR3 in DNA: TGTGCCTGGAAGAACGGTCGACTGTTCTTC.